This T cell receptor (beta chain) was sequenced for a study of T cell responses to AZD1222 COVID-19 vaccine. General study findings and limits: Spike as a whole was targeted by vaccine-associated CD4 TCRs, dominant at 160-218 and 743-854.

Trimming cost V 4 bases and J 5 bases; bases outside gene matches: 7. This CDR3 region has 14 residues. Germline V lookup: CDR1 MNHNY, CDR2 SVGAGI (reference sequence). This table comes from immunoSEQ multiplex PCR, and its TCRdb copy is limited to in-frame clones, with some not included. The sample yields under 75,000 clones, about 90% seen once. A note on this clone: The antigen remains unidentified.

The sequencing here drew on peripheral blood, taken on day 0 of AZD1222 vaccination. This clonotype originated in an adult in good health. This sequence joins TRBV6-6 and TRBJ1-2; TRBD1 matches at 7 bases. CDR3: CASSFGQEPYGYTF. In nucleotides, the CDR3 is TGTGCCAGCAGTTTTGGACAGGAACCTTATGGCTACACCTTC.